Presented here are 8 T cell receptor beta chains from one specimen sequenced in a study of post-analysis software for immune sequencing data. These receptors' antigens are unknown. Study findings and constraints: Included in a set of roughly 5 TRBV segments more frequent in patients than controls were TRBV5-6, TRBV5-1 and TRBV20-1.

Sequencing libraries made from TCR beta cDNA carried unique molecular identifiers. TCRdb re-called the PCR reads through MiXCR, storing one row per CDR3 protein. The sample has 450,000 to 700,000 distinct CDR3 sequences, roughly 45% seen once; the top ten hold 1.7%. Sample: blood. These receptors were collected from a girl aged 10 to 17 with multiple sclerosis.

The chain has TRBV6-1 and TRBJ1-5, with D perhaps TRBD1 (6 bases). Looked up from germline, CDR1 is MNHNS and CDR2 is SASEGT. Trimming removed 6 bases at V and 0 bases at J, with 12 bases between. CDR3 length equals 15 residues. The CDR3 protein is CASSPQGYSNQPQHF. The CDR3 DNA sequence: TGTGCCAGCAGCCCTCAGGGGTATAGCAATCAGCCCCAGCATTTT.

This clonotype was counted only a few times. Germline and junction disagree at one end, which may indicate a read error. The J gene is TRBJ2-7, the V gene TRBV7-9, with D perhaps TRBD1 (6 bases). The germline V gene encodes CDR1 SEHNR and CDR2 FQNEAQ (reference sequence). The CDR3 totals 13 residues. The chain's CDR3 is CTSSRDTSYEQYF. The CDR3 nucleotides are TGTACCAGCAGCCGGGACACGTCCTACGAGCAGTACTTC.

The chain recombines TRBV11-3 with TRBJ1-2; D remains ambiguous. The germline CDR1 and CDR2 sequences are SGHNT and YENEEA. V was pared by 6 bases and J by 7 bases, with 15 bases between. The CDR3 has 13 amino acids. CDR3 bases: TGTGCCAGCAGTTGGCAGGAACTGGCTGGCTACACCTTC. Translating gives CASSWQELAGYTF.

The CDR3 DNA sequence: TGTGCCAGCTCACCCGGCAGGGAGTCCTATGGCTACACCTTC. Amino acid sequence: CASSPGRESYGYTF. The genes are TRBV18 and TRBJ1-2; possibly TRBD1 for D (5 bases). The CDR3 is 14 amino acids. The V end lost 3 bases, the J end lost 4 bases, and 12 bases lay between the germline ends. Germline V gene sequence: CDR1 KGHSH, CDR2 LQKENI.

This clonotype was seen a single time. This chain uses TRBV5-1 with TRBJ2-1; 9 nucleotides agree with TRBD2. V gave up 1 base and J gave up 7 bases; unmatched junction bases: 6. In germline, CDR1 is SGHRS, CDR2 YFSETQ. This CDR3 has 15 amino acids. DNA of the CDR3: TGCGCCAGCAGCTTGCCTAGCGGGGATAAGAATGAGCAGTTCTTC. This gives the protein CASSLPSGDKNEQFF.

The CDR3 DNA is TGTGCCAGCAGAGGACAGGGTACAGATCAGCCCCAGCATTTT. Its translation: CASRGQGTDQPQHF. V is TRBV6-5 and J is TRBJ1-5; TRBD1 agrees at 8 bases. This CDR3 is built from 14 residues. Germline CDR1 is MNHEY and CDR2 is SVGAGI. V lost 6 bases to trimming and J lost 5 bases; unmatched junction nucleotides: 6.

This clonotype was seen a handful of times. The chain combines TRBV5-1 with TRBJ2-7, with D possibly being TRBD2 (6 bases). Germline CDR1 SGHRS, CDR2 YFSETQ. The CDR3 is made up of 17 amino acids. The V end lost 0 bases, the J end lost 7 bases, and 23 bases lay between the germline ends. The CDR3 region is CASSLASDGSGAVEQYF. The CDR3 DNA is TGCGCCAGCAGCTTGGCGTCTGACGGGAGTGGTGCGGTAGAGCAGTACTTC.

On this clonotype itself: Sequence at one end of the junction differs from germline and may be a read error. V is TRBV20-1 and J is TRBJ1-2, with no clear D. The CDR3 is 14 residues long. The germline V gene encodes CDR1 DFQATT and CDR2 SNEGSKA (reference sequence). The CDR3 coding sequence is TGCAGTGCTAGCCAGGTACCGTATGACTATGTCTACACCTTC. This translates into CSASQVPYDYVYTF.